A selection of T cell receptor beta chains follows, all from one sample in a study of STAT5B mutations in CD4+ large granular lymphocyte leukemia. TCRdb keeps only in-frame clones here, not all; method: immunoSEQ multiplex PCR. This sample has 20,000 to 25,000 clones, with 74% found just once. The sequencing sample was made of CD4+ T cells from blood buffy coats. These TCRs come from a human donor in good health. CDR3s include the opening cysteine and the closing phenylalanine or tryptophan. Each record gives: J gene, V gene, clone size, D gene, CDR3 protein, CDR3 DNA. The D gene is left open where the match is weak. Only part of the rows carry a size: once, few, many, or a class if the clone is expanded.

J gene: TRBJ2-1
V gene: TRBV2
clone size: .
D gene: TRBD2
CDR3 protein: CASSRTSGRVSEQFF
CDR3 DNA: TGTGCCAGCAGTCGGACTAGCGGGAGGGTGAGTGAGCAGTTCTTC

J gene: TRBJ2-1
V gene: TRBV7-3
clone size: .
D gene: TRBD2
CDR3 protein: CASSKGLAGGQQFF
CDR3 DNA: TGTGCCAGCAGCAAGGGACTAGCGGGAGGGCAGCAGTTCTTC

J gene: TRBJ2-3
V gene: TRBV5-4
clone size: .
D gene: TRBD2
CDR3 protein: CASSPFGGGTDTQYF
CDR3 DNA: TGTGCCAGCAGCCCCTTTGGGGGGGGCACAGATACGCAGTATTTT

J gene: TRBJ2-7
V gene: TRBV5-1
clone size: once
D gene: TRBD2
CDR3 protein: CASSPRASGSYEQYF
CDR3 DNA: TGCGCCAGCAGCCCCCGGGCTAGCGGGAGCTACGAGCAGTACTTC

J gene: TRBJ2-1
V gene: TRBV11-2
clone size: .
D gene: .
CDR3 protein: CASSARLVSDEQFF
CDR3 DNA: TGTGCCAGCAGCGCCCGACTAGTCTCGGATGAGCAGTTCTTC

J gene: TRBJ2-2
V gene: TRBV5-5
clone size: .
D gene: .
CDR3 protein: CASSFGPSRANTGELFF
CDR3 DNA: TGTGCCAGCAGCTTCGGCCCCAGCCGCGCGAACACCGGGGAGCTGTTTTTT

J gene: TRBJ2-6
V gene: TRBV11-3
clone size: once
D gene: .
CDR3 protein: CASSDTSGANVLTF
CDR3 DNA: TGTGCCAGCAGCGACACCTCTGGGGCCAACGTCCTGACTTTC

J gene: TRBJ2-5
V gene: TRBV10-1
clone size: .
D gene: .
CDR3 protein: CARQGGSDRGTQYF
CDR3 DNA: TGCGCCCGCCAGGGAGGCTCCGACCGGGGGACCCAGTACTTC

J gene: TRBJ2-3
V gene: TRBV4-1
clone size: .
D gene: .
CDR3 protein: CASSQDGEVAAADTQYF
CDR3 DNA: TGCGCCAGCAGCCAAGATGGGGAGGTCGCAGCAGCAGATACGCAGTATTTT

J gene: TRBJ2-5
V gene: TRBV28
clone size: .
D gene: .
CDR3 protein: CASSSDSRYQETQYF
CDR3 DNA: TGTGCCAGCAGTTCGGACAGTCGGTACCAAGAGACCCAGTACTTC